This T cell receptor (beta chain) was profiled in a study of CD8 T cells in ankylosing spondylitis. Findings and caveats of the study: Seemingly characteristic of ankylosing spondylitis blood was a TCR beta motif consisting of under 10 highly homologous variants.

Deletions cut 2 bases from V and 3 bases from J, with 15 bases between. The CDR3 extends over 16 amino acids. Per germline, CDR1 SGHTA and CDR2 FQGNSA. With regard to this clonotype: The antigen is undetermined.

Using quantitative 5'-RACE with molecular barcodes, the authors made TCR beta libraries. MiXCR, run by TCRdb on the 5' RACE reads, gives a single entry per CDR3 protein. The sample lists more than 600,000 distinct CDR3 sequences, about 20% seen once, with 15% to 20% in the top ten. This TCR derives from a male donor with ankylosing spondylitis. Sequencing input: blood, either unsorted or a sorted T cell fraction (not recorded which). The chain recombines TRBV7-2 with TRBJ2-3; D possibly corresponds to TRBD1 (5 bases). In nucleotides, the CDR3 is TGTGCCAGCAGCTTAACCAGGGTAGCTGGGACAGATACGCAGTATTTT. Encoded protein: CASSLTRVAGTDTQYF.